What follows are 25 T cell receptor beta chains derived from one specimen sequenced in a study of regulatory T cells in long-lasting Graves disease. TCR beta libraries were built with iRepertoire HTBI primers and Arm-PCR of CDR3 regions. TCRdb itself ran the multiplex PCR reads through MiXCR, one entry per CDR3 protein. In the table there are 550,000 to 600,000 distinct CDR3 sequences, about 16% of which are singletons. Indicated time point: newly diagnosed GD, antithyroid drugs for less than 3 months. Researchers made the TCR library from RNA that was extracted from PBMCs. The data were also submitted as part of a second study, on T cells in Graves' hyperthyroidism and ophthalmopathy.

The specimen was peripheral blood mononuclear cells (PBMCs), collected at new diagnosis, from a patient treated with antithyroid drugs. The receptors derive from a man between 18 and 35 years old with Graves disease.

V is TRBV13 and J is TRBJ1-4, with D possibly TRBD1 on 6 matching bases. Germline values: CDR1 PRHDT, CDR2 FYEKMQ (reference sequence). The CDR3 is 17 residues long. V was pared by 5 bases and J by 0 bases, with 16 bases between. CDR3 protein: CASSARDTGATNEKLFF. CDR3 bases: TGTGCCAGCAGCGCGCGGGACACAGGTGCAACTAATGAAAAACTGTTTTTT. Together with reference TRBV13 and TRBJ1-4, the CDR3 gives the full variable domain: AAGVIQSPRHLIKEKRETATLKCYPIPRHDTVYWYQQGPGQDPQFLISFYEKMQSDKGSIPDRFSAQQFSDYHSELNMSSLELGDSALYFCASSARDTGATNEKLFFGSGTQLSVL.

The CDR3 bases are TGTGCCAGCAGTTTACAGACCTCGGCCACAGATACGCAGTATTTT. Amino acid sequence: CASSLQTSATDTQYF. The gene calls are TRBV12-3 or TRBV12-4 and TRBJ2-3; D gene uncertain. The CDR3 is made up of 15 amino acids. The V gene lost 2 bases and the J gene lost 2 bases, with 11 bases spanning the gap.

The gene calls are TRBV27 and TRBJ2-5; D call uncertain. CDR3 size: 15 residues. The germline V and J ends were trimmed by 3 bases and 1 base, with 12 bases remaining between them. Germline V gene lookup returns CDR1 MNHEY and CDR2 SMNVEV (reference sequence). Here the CDR3 reads CASSFNIRGQETQYF. As DNA, the CDR3 is TGTGCCAGCAGTTTTAACATCAGAGGCCAAGAGACCCAGTACTTC.

In this sample, this clonotype turned up many times. The chain links TRBV28 to TRBJ1-5; D remains ambiguous. The germline V gene has CDR1 MDHEN and CDR2 SYDVKM. The CDR3 loop spans 11 amino acids. Trimming removed 7 bases from V and 8 bases from J, with 9 bases in between. This CDR3 is CASTSREPQHF. The CDR3 region has the DNA TGTGCCAGCACCTCTCGGGAGCCCCAGCATTTT.

There are many counts of this clonotype. The V and J genes are TRBV12-3 or TRBV12-4 and TRBJ1-1; 10 nucleotides agree with TRBD1. The CDR3 is 13 amino acids. With V trimmed by 6 bases and J by 11 bases, 9 bases remained unmatched. CDR3 DNA: TGTGCCAGCAGACTCGGACAGGGGGTGGTCGCTTTCTTT. Its protein is CASRLGQGVVAFF.

In its sample, this clonotype was seen a few times. The rearrangement joins TRBV20-1 to TRBJ2-7, with 10 nucleotides matching TRBD2. CDR3 length: 14 residues. The germline V gene has CDR1 DFQATT and CDR2 SNEGSKA (reference sequence). J gave up 2 bases and V 5 bases, and 6 bases lay outside the gene matches. The CDR3 region is CSAEGLALTYEQYF. Here the CDR3 DNA reads TGCAGTGCTGAGGGACTAGCGCTAACCTACGAGCAGTACTTC.

There are a few counts of this clonotype. V gene TRBV27 combines with J gene TRBJ2-5; 11 bases align to TRBD2. With V trimmed by 5 bases and J by 5 bases, 7 bases remained unmatched. Germline CDR1 and CDR2: MNHEY and SMNVEV (reference sequence). The CDR3 runs to 15 residues. In DNA, the CDR3 is TGTGCCAGCAGTCTCACTAGCGGGAGTCATGAGACCCAGTACTTC. This translates into CASSLTSGSHETQYF.

This clonotype was seen at least ten times. The J gene is TRBJ2-3, the V gene TRBV5-1; D gene uncertain. Germline V lookup: CDR1 SGHRS, CDR2 YFSETQ. The CDR3 extends over 14 amino acids. The V end was cut by 4 bases, the J end by 1 base, with 10 bases between. Written as DNA, the CDR3 is TGCGCCAGCAGCCATTACACCGGCACAGATACGCAGTATTTT. Translating gives CASSHYTGTDTQYF.

This clonotype was counted ten times or more. The chain has TRBV6-1 and TRBJ2-5; D is undetermined. This CDR3 spans 14 amino acids. Germline CDR1 is MNHNS and CDR2 is SASEGT. Trimming shortened V by 8 bases and J by 5 bases, and 18 bases separated the two germline ends. Written as DNA, the CDR3 is TGTGCCAGCGGAGATCGAGGAGCACGGGAGACCCAGTACTTC. This codes for CASGDRGARETQYF.

This clonotype was detected a few times. The rearrangement uses TRBV11-2 and TRBJ1-2; no definite D call. This CDR3 is 14 amino acids long. CDR1 is SGHAT and CDR2 is FQNNGV in the germline V gene. V shed 3 bases and J shed 0 bases, with 8 bases lying between them. This chain's CDR3 is CASSFPGSNYGYTF. As DNA, the CDR3 is TGTGCCAGCAGCTTTCCGGGATCTAACTATGGCTACACCTTC.

This chain uses TRBV18 with TRBJ1-2; TRBD1 might be the D (5 bases). CDR1 is KGHSH and CDR2 is LQKENI in the germline V gene. Trimming left V 2 bases short and J 5 bases short, with 15 bases between. CDR3 length: 15 amino acids. Written as DNA, the CDR3 is TGTGCCAGCTCACCAGGGACCTCGTTACGGTATGGCTACACCTTC. It is translated as CASSPGTSLRYGYTF.

The table lists this clonotype with many counts. This chain joins TRBV6-9 and TRBJ1-5, with D tentatively TRBD1 (5 bases). CDR1 MNHGY and CDR2 SVAAGI come from the germline V gene. The CDR3 is made up of 14 amino acids. V was shortened by 4 bases and J by 7 bases, with 14 bases between the two germline ends. CDR3 nucleotides: TGTGCCAGCAGTTCATCGCTCGGGGACCAGCCCCAGCATTTT. Translated: CASSSSLGDQPQHF.

This sequence joins TRBV5-1 and TRBJ1-4; D not resolved. The CDR3 runs 15 residues. Germline CDR1 and CDR2: SGHRS and YFSETQ. Between the trimmed V and J ends, which lost 4 bases and 8 bases, there was a span of 18 bases. The CDR3 sequence is CASSRRGGVGEKLFF. The CDR3 nucleotides are TGCGCCAGCAGCAGACGGGGAGGCGTTGGGGAAAAACTGTTTTTT. Together with reference TRBV5-1 and TRBJ1-4, the CDR3 gives the full variable domain: KAGVTQTPRYLIKTRGQQVTLSCSPISGHRSVSWYQQTPGQGLQFLFEYFSETQRNKGNFPGRFSGRQFSNSRSEMNVSTLELGDSALYLCASSRRGGVGEKLFFGSGTQLSVL.

At least ten counts were recorded for this clonotype. V is TRBV20-1 and J is TRBJ2-7, with TRBD2 identical over 8 bases. The CDR3 consists of 13 residues. Trimming at V came to 4 bases and at J to 2 bases, leaving 4 bases not matched to a gene. Germline V gives CDR1 DFQATT, CDR2 SNEGSKA (reference sequence). The CDR3 bases are TGCAGTGCTATAACTAGCGGTACCTACGAGCAGTACTTC. Translated, it gives CSAITSGTYEQYF.

This clonotype was observed at least ten times. The rearrangement uses TRBV12-3 or TRBV12-4 and TRBJ1-5; no reliable D call. The CDR3 spans 13 residues. Trimming stripped 4 bases from V and 9 bases from J, with 13 bases between. The CDR3 DNA is TGTGCCAGCAGTTCCTCCCAGTCAGCGCCCCAGCATTTT. It specifies CASSSSQSAPQHF.

The gene calls are TRBV7-6 and TRBJ2-7, with a possible D match to TRBD2 (6 bases). The CDR3 is 16 residues long. The germline V gene has CDR1 SGHVS and CDR2 FNYEAQ. V dropped 3 bases and J dropped 0 bases, with 15 bases sitting between them. DNA for the CDR3: TGTGCCAGCAGCTTGCCTTTGATGGGGGGCTCCTACGAGCAGTACTTC. Amino acid sequence: CASSLPLMGGSYEQYF.

This clonotype was seen only once. CDR3 region: CASSLWIGQGEYEQYF. Here the CDR3 DNA reads TGTGCCAGCAGCTTGTGGATAGGGCAGGGAGAATACGAGCAGTACTTC. The chain has TRBV5-4 and TRBJ2-7; TRBD1 or TRBD2 may be the D gene (5 bases each). V lost 1 base and J 4 bases, leaving 18 bases between the germline ends. Germline V gene lookup returns CDR1 SGHNT and CDR2 YYREEE (reference sequence). CDR3 size: 16 residues. The full variable domain, with the rest looked up from reference TRBV5-4 and TRBJ2-7, is ETGVTQSPTHLIKTRGQQVTLRCSSQSGHNTVSWYQQALGQGPQFIFQYYREEENGRGNFPPRFSGLQFPNYSSELNVNALELDDSALYLCASSLWIGQGEYEQYFGPGTRLTVT.

This clonotype occurred a few times. This chain joins TRBV6-1 and TRBJ2-2; D gene unclear. Germline CDR1 reads MNHNS; CDR2 reads SASEGT. V was shortened by 7 bases and J by 5 bases, with 8 bases between the two germline ends. This CDR3 spans 12 amino acids. In nucleotides, the CDR3 is TGTGCCAGCACACAGATTACCGGGGAGCTGTTTTTT. Protein: CASTQITGELFF.

In this sample, this clonotype turned up a few times. V is TRBV6-1 and J is TRBJ2-1, with 10 bases fitting TRBD2. CDR1 and CDR2 (germline): MNHNS, SASEGT. This CDR3 contains 15 residues. V dropped 5 bases and J dropped 6; count of bases not matched to a gene: 7. The CDR3 DNA sequence: TGTGCCAGCAGTCACCCGGGACTAGCGATCAATGAGCAGTTCTTC. Its protein is CASSHPGLAINEQFF.

A few counts support this clonotype. In DNA form, the CDR3 reads TGTGCCAGCAGGAACCTACGGGGACTAGCGGGCGGGAACACCGGGGAGCTGTTTTTT. As protein: CASRNLRGLAGGNTGELFF. The rearrangement links TRBV6-1 to TRBJ2-2; 12 bases line up with TRBD2. Germline V gene data show CDR1 as MNHNS and CDR2 as SASEGT. V was clipped by 6 bases and J by 1 base; unmatched bases: 12. This CDR3 region has 19 residues.

This clonotype was detected many times. The chain links TRBV12-3 or TRBV12-4 to TRBJ1-2; D not certain. The CDR3 has 14 residues. V lost 6 bases, J lost 5 bases, and 16 bases lay in between. The CDR3 sequence: CASRPGGQDYGYTF. The CDR3 nucleotides read TGTGCCAGCAGACCCGGAGGGCAGGATTATGGCTACACCTTC.

This clonotype was counted only a few times. V usage is TRBV30 and J usage is TRBJ1-2; TRBD1 might be the D (6 bases). Germline CDR1 is GTSNPN and CDR2 is SVGIG (reference sequence). This CDR3 is 12 amino acids long. Trimming shortened V by 4 bases and J by 6 bases, and 12 bases separated the two germline ends. As DNA, the CDR3 is TGTGCCTGGACTGTACAGGGAGATGGCTACACCTTC. Its protein product is CAWTVQGDGYTF.

In its sample, this clonotype was seen many times. The chain has TRBV2 and TRBJ1-5, with 9 bases identical to TRBD1. Per the germline V gene, CDR1 is SNHLY and CDR2 is FYNNEI. This CDR3 is 15 amino acids long. V was clipped by 7 bases and J by 3 bases; unmatched bases: 7. This CDR3 reads CASTTGTGNNQPQHF. The CDR3 bases are TGTGCCAGCACCACCGGGACAGGGAACAATCAGCCCCAGCATTTT. Looking up the rest from reference TRBV2 and TRBJ1-5 gives the full variable domain: EPEVTQTPSHQVTQMGQEVILRCVPISNHLYFYWYRQILGQKVEFLVSFYNNEISEKSEIFDDQFSVERPDGSNFTLKIRSTKLEDSAMYFCASTTGTGNNQPQHFGDGTRLSIL.

The rearrangement uses TRBV19 and TRBJ2-3; D is perhaps TRBD2 (6 bases). With 3 bases removed from V and 7 bases from J, the gap between germline ends came to 23 bases. The germline CDR1 and CDR2 sequences are LNHDA and SQIVND (reference sequence). The CDR3 is 17 residues long. DNA for the CDR3: TGTGCCAGTAGTATTACGGGCGGCGGACCGGGGGAACATACGCAGTATTTT. The encoded protein is CASSITGGGPGEHTQYF.

This clonotype came up a few times. The chain has TRBV5-1 and TRBJ1-2; TRBD1 matches 7 bases. This CDR3 contains 14 residues. The ends lost 3 bases at V and 0 bases at J; junction bases unmatched: 2. Germline loops: CDR1 SGHRS, CDR2 YFSETQ. In DNA, the CDR3 is TGCGCCAGCAGCTGGGACAGATCTAACTATGGCTACACCTTC. It is translated as CASSWDRSNYGYTF.